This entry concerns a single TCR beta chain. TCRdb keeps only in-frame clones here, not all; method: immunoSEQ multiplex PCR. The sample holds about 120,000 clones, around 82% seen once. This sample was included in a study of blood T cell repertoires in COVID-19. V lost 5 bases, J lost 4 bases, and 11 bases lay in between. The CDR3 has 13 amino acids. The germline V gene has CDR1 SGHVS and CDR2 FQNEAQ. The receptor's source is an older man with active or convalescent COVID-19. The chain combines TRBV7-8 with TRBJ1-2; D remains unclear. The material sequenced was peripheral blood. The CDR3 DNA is TGTGCCAGCAGCCAAACCACTAGCTATGGCTACACCTTC. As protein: CASSQTTSYGYTF. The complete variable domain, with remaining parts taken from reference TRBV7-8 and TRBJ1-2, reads GAGVSQSPRYKVAKRGQDVALRCDPISGHVSLFWYQQALGQGPEFLTYFQNEAQLDKSGLPSDRFFAERPEGSVSTLKIQRTQQEDSAVYLCASSQTTSYGYTFGSGTRLTVV.